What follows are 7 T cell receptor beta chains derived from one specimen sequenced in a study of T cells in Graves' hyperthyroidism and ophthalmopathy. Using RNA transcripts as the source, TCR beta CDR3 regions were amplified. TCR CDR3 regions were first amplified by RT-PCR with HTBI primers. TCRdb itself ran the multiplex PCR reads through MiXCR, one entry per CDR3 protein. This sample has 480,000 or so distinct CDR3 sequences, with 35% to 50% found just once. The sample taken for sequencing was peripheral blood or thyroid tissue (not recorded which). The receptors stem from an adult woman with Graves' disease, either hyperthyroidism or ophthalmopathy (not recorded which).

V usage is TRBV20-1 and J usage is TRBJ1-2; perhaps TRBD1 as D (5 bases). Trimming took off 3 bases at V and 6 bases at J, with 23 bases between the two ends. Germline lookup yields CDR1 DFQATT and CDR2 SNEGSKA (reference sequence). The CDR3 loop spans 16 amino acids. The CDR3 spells CSARGWNTSGDDGYTF. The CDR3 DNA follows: TGCAGTGCTAGGGGTTGGAACACTTCCGGGGACGATGGCTACACCTTC.

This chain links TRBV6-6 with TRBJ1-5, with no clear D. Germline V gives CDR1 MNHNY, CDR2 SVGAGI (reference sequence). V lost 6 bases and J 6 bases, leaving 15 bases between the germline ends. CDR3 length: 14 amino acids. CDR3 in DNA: TGTGCCAGCAGACCACCCTATTTCCGTCAGCCCCAGCATTTT. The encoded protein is CASRPPYFRQPQHF.

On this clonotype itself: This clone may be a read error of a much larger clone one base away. The CDR3 DNA reads TGCAGTGCCCCCGCACTAGCGCTGAGCACCGGGGAGCTGTTTTTT. This translates into CSAPALALSTGELFF. This sequence joins TRBV20-1 and TRBJ2-2, with TRBD2 identical over 7 bases. CDR3 length equals 15 residues. Germline V gene sequence: CDR1 DFQATT, CDR2 SNEGSKA (reference sequence). V gave up 6 bases and J gave up 4 bases; unmatched junction bases: 11.

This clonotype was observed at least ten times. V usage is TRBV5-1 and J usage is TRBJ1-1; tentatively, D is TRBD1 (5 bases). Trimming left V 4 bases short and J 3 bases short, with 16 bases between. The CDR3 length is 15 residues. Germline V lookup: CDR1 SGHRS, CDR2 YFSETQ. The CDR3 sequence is CASSLPGGRDTEAFF. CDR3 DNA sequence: TGCGCCAGCAGCCTTCCGGGGGGAAGGGACACTGAAGCTTTCTTT.

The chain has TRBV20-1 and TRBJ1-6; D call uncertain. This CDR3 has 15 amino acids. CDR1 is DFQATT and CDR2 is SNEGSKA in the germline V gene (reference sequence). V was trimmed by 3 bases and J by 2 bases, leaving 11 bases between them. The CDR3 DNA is TGCAGTGCTAGTTCGTCCAATACCTATAATTCACCCCTCCACTTT. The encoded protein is CSASSSNTYNSPLHF.

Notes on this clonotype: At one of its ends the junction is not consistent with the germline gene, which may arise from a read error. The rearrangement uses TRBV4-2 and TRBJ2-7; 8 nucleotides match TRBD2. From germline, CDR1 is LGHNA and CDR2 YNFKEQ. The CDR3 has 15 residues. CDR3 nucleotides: TGTGCCAGCAGCCAAAGAGCGGGAGCCTCCCGCGAGCAGTGCTTC. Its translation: CASSQRAGASREQCF.

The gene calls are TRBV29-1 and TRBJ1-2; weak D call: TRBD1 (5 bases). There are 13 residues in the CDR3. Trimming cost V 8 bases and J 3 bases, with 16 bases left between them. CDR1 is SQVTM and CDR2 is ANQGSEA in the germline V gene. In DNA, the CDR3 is TGCAGCTTAGACGGGGCCGCGGACTATGGCTACACCTTC. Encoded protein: CSLDGAADYGYTF. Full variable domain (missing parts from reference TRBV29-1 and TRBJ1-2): SAVISQKPSRDICQRGTSLTIQCQVDSQVTMMFWYRQQPGQSLTLIATANQGSEATYESGFVIDKFPISRPNLTFSTLTVSNMSPEDSSIYLCSLDGAADYGYTFGSGTRLTVV.